Below are 13 T cell receptor beta chains sequenced from a single sample in a study of blood T cells in healthy people across ages. The second PCR ran about 6 to 12 cycles with a sample-barcoded 5' primer and J-beta primers. TCRdb itself ran the 5' RACE reads through MiXCR, one entry per CDR3 protein. The sample includes 870,000 or so distinct CDR3 sequences, around 28% of them seen just once. The source material was blood. The receptors were sampled from a woman of 80 years or more in good health.

This clonotype was seen a few times. This may be a read error: a much more frequent sequence differs by one nucleotide. The chain couples TRBV20-1 to TRBJ2-1, with 7 bases identical to TRBD2. The end of the DNA fits TRBJ2-7 better, so the J call may be wrong. The CDR3 consists of 15 residues. Germline V gene data show CDR1 as DFQATT and CDR2 as SNEGSKA (reference sequence). The CDR3 protein is CSARDPQRDYNEQYF. CDR3 sequence (DNA): TGCAGTGCTAGAGATCCCCAGCGGGACTACAATGAGCAGTACTTC.

This clonotype showed up many times. The J gene is TRBJ2-7, the V gene TRBV6-2 or TRBV6-3; D is uncertain. Germline CDR1 MNHEY, CDR2 SVGEGT. This CDR3 is built from 14 residues. The V end was cut by 4 bases, the J end by 6 bases, with 16 bases between. CDR3 amino acids: CASSSTTTSGEQYF. CDR3 sequence (DNA): TGTGCCAGCAGTTCCACCACGACGTCGGGCGAGCAGTACTTC.

This clonotype was observed at least ten times. The rearrangement uses TRBV2 and TRBJ2-1, with 7 bases aligning to TRBD2. Germline CDR1 is SNHLY and CDR2 is FYNNEI. V shed 0 bases and J 8 bases; nucleotides not matched to a gene: 7. This CDR3 has 15 amino acids. CDR3 bases: TGTGCCAGCAGTGAAGCGCGGGGGTATGGTGATGAGCAGTTCTTC. It specifies CASSEARGYGDEQFF.

V usage is TRBV6-5 and J usage is TRBJ1-2; 7 positions agree with TRBD1. V lost 6 bases and J lost 8; bases outside the gene matches: 9. CDR1 MNHEY and CDR2 SVGAGI come from the germline V gene. The CDR3 contains 13 residues. The CDR3, as DNA: TGTGCCAGCAGCTCCAAGGGGGGACAGGGCTACACCTTC. Amino acids: CASSSKGGQGYTF.

The J gene is TRBJ1-5, the V gene TRBV7-2; 7 nucleotides line up with TRBD1. This CDR3 has 16 residues. The germline V gene encodes CDR1 SGHTA and CDR2 FQGNSA. Trimming took 1 base from V and 0 from J; bases not matched to a gene: 3. The CDR3 protein is CASSLEGGLSNQPQHF. For the CDR3, the DNA is TGTGCCAGCAGCTTAGAAGGGGGCCTTAGCAATCAGCCCCAGCATTTT.

This clonotype came up many times. This chain joins TRBV20-1 and TRBJ2-3, with 7 bases lining up with TRBD1. Germline V gene sequence: CDR1 DFQATT, CDR2 SNEGSKA (reference sequence). CDR3 size: 14 residues. The V and J ends lost 3 bases and 1 base, in that order; junction bases with no gene match: 4. The CDR3 reads CSARKGARTDTQYF. The DNA of the CDR3 is TGCAGTGCTAGGAAGGGGGCGCGCACAGATACGCAGTATTTT.

This clonotype was seen ten or more times. The junction differs from germline at one of its ends, possibly a read error. The CDR3 bases are TGCGCCAGCAGCACGTCAGGGGGAGGGACAGATACGCAGTATTTT. It is translated as CASSTSGGGTDTQYF. The rearrangement links TRBV7-7 to TRBJ2-3, with D perhaps TRBD1 or TRBD2 (7 bases each). Germline values: CDR1 SSHAT, CDR2 FNYEAQ (reference sequence). The CDR3 is 15 amino acids.

The chain is built from TRBV7-3 and TRBJ2-7, with D unclear. Germline V lookup: CDR1 SGHTA, CDR2 FQGTGA. This CDR3 comprises 13 residues. The germline V and J ends were trimmed by 0 bases and 3 bases, with 6 bases remaining between them. CDR3 region: CASSLTYGYEQYF. In nucleotides, the CDR3 is TGTGCCAGCAGCTTAACGTACGGCTACGAGCAGTACTTC. Using reference TRBV7-3 and TRBJ2-7 for the parts outside the CDR3, the full variable domain is GAGVSQTPSNKVTEKGKYVELRCDPISGHTALYWYRQSLGQGPEFLIYFQGTGAADDSGLPNDRFFAVRPEGSVSTLKIQRTERGDSAVYLCASSLTYGYEQYFGPGTRLTVT.

This clonotype was recorded at least ten times. The chain recombines TRBV7-8 with TRBJ2-1, with 10 bases fitting TRBD1. The V gene end was trimmed by 5 bases and the J gene end by 9 bases; junction bases not matched to a gene: 16. The CDR3 spans 17 residues. Germline-derived CDR1 and CDR2 are SGHVS and FQNEAQ. The CDR3 region is CASSGQGGGGNNREQFF. DNA for the CDR3: TGTGCCAGCAGCGGACAGGGGGGAGGGGGAAATAATCGTGAGCAGTTCTTC.

In this sample, this clonotype turned up a few times. The DNA of the CDR3 is TGTGCCAGCAGCCCGAGCGGGGCGAACACCGGGGAGCTGTTTTTT. Translating gives CASSPSGANTGELFF. V is TRBV7-9 and J is TRBJ2-2; 7 positions match TRBD2. J gave up 0 bases and V 5 bases, and 3 bases lay outside the gene matches. Per the germline V gene, CDR1 is SEHNR and CDR2 is FQNEAQ (reference sequence). The CDR3 loop spans 15 amino acids. The whole variable domain, remainder taken from reference TRBV7-9 and TRBJ2-2, is DTGVSQNPRHKITKRGQNVTFRCDPISEHNRLYWYRQTLGQGPEFLTYFQNEAQLEKSRLLSDRFSAERPKGSFSTLEIQRTEQGDSAMYLCASSPSGANTGELFFGEGSRLTVL.

There are a few counts of this clonotype. The chain joins TRBV7-2 to TRBJ2-7; no reliable D call. The V end was cut by 1 base, the J end by 1 base, with 8 bases between. The CDR3 totals 14 residues. Germline-derived CDR1 and CDR2 are SGHTA and FQGNSA. The CDR3 region has the DNA TGTGCCAGCAGCTTAGTAGAGGTATCCTACGAGCAGTACTTC. Translation: CASSLVEVSYEQYF.

This clonotype was picked up a small number of times. The rearrangement joins TRBV28 to TRBJ1-3; 9 nucleotides align to TRBD1. CDR1 and CDR2 from the germline V gene are MDHEN and SYDVKM. V trimming: 6 bases; J trimming: 0 bases; junction bases outside the gene matches: 12. This CDR3 is built from 18 residues. CDR3 residues: CASRPKGGQGFSGNTIYF. The CDR3 DNA is TGTGCCAGCAGACCAAAGGGGGGACAGGGTTTCTCTGGAAACACCATATATTTT.

This clonotype was seen just once. The genes are TRBV6-1 and TRBJ1-1; possible D gene TRBD1, 6 bases. The germline gives CDR1 MNHNS, CDR2 SASEGT. This CDR3 has 14 residues. V lost 1 base and J lost 4, with 10 bases in between. As DNA, the CDR3 is TGTGCCAGCAGTGAAGAGGGGGACGCCACTGAAGCTTTCTTT. It yields the protein CASSEEGDATEAFF.